The 15 T cell receptor beta chains below were found in one sample sequenced in a study of Graves' ophthalmopathy and Graves' hyperthyroidism. Researchers took RNA transcripts and amplified TCR beta CDR3 regions from them. Second-round multiplex PCR came after a first-round RT-PCR that employed HTBI primers. MiXCR, applied by TCRdb to the multiplex PCR reads, yields one record per CDR3 protein. The sample lists roughly 350,000 distinct CDR3 sequences, 17% occurring once. Sample: peripheral blood. These receptors all stem from an adult woman with stable Graves' hyperthyroidism.

This clonotype was seen repeatedly, ten times or more. The chain carries TRBV29-1 and TRBJ2-6; D ambiguous. Germline CDR1 SQVTM, CDR2 ANQGSEA. This CDR3 is built from 13 residues. V was cut by 5 bases and J by 0 bases, with 5 bases left in between. The CDR3, as DNA: TGCAGCGTTTGGAGCTCTGGGGCCAACGTCCTGACTTTC. Its protein product is CSVWSSGANVLTF.

The V gene is TRBV28, the J gene TRBJ2-5; D is unresolved. CDR1 MDHEN and CDR2 SYDVKM come from the germline V gene. The CDR3 has 12 amino acids. V was trimmed by 5 bases and J by 6 bases, leaving 10 bases between them. CDR3 DNA: TGTGCCAGCAGTACATCCTACCAGACCCAGTACTTC. Its protein product is CASSTSYQTQYF.

The chain links TRBV7-2 to TRBJ2-7; 8 bases line up with TRBD2. In germline, CDR1 is SGHTA, CDR2 FQGNSA. This CDR3 is 14 amino acids long. Trimming took 4 bases from V and 4 from J; bases not matched to a gene: 6. The chain's CDR3 is CASSSGSGGYEQYF. The CDR3, as DNA: TGTGCCAGCAGCTCAGGGAGCGGGGGTTACGAGCAGTACTTC. The full variable domain, in which reference TRBV7-2 and TRBJ2-7 provide the parts outside the CDR3, is GAGVSQSPSNKVTEKGKDVELRCDPISGHTALYWYRQSLGQGLEFLIYFQGNSAPDKSGLPSDRFSAERTGGSVSTLTIQRTQQEDSAVYLCASSSGSGGYEQYFGPGTRLTVT.

This clonotype occurred a few times. The CDR3 loop is CASGGSQPQHF. The CDR3 DNA sequence: TGTGCCAGCGGGGGCAGTCAGCCCCAGCATTTT. The genes are TRBV27 and TRBJ1-5, with D perhaps TRBD1 (6 bases). The CDR3 has 11 residues. The V gene's germline CDR1 is MNHEY and CDR2 SMNVEV (reference sequence). Trimming left V 8 bases short and J 6 bases short, with 8 bases between.

The chain has TRBV29-1 and TRBJ2-7; 13 bases match TRBD2. Germline lookup yields CDR1 SQVTM and CDR2 ANQGSEA. The CDR3 spans 17 residues. Losses at the gene ends were 2 bases for V and 2 bases for J; bases not matched to a gene: 9. DNA of the CDR3: TGCAGCGTTGAACTGGCTACTAGCGGGAGGGAAACCTACGAGCAGTACTTC. Protein: CSVELATSGRETYEQYF.

This clonotype was counted a few times. A much larger clone differs from this one at a single base, so this may be a read error. The CDR3 DNA reads TGTGCCTGGAAGGGGGACAGTCTTCAAGAGACCCAGTACTTC. It specifies CAWKGDSLQETQYF. The chain links TRBV30 to TRBJ2-5, with 7 nucleotides matching TRBD1. Losses at the gene ends were 4 bases for V and 2 bases for J; bases not matched to a gene: 7. The CDR3 consists of 14 residues. Per germline, CDR1 GTSNPN and CDR2 SVGIG (reference sequence).

Only a few counts were recorded for this clonotype. The rearrangement uses TRBV7-6 and TRBJ2-5; 8 nucleotides line up with TRBD2. Looked up from germline, CDR1 is SGHVS and CDR2 is FNYEAQ. The CDR3 is made up of 16 amino acids. V trimming: 4 bases; J trimming: 1 base; junction bases outside the gene matches: 8. The DNA for the CDR3 is TGTGCCAGCAGCTCCCGTCCCGGGACTAGCCAAGAGACCCAGTACTTC. Encoded protein: CASSSRPGTSQETQYF. Full variable domain (rest looked up from reference TRBV7-6 and TRBJ2-5): GAGVSQSPRYKVTKRGQDVALRCDPISGHVSLYWYRQALGQGPEFLTYFNYEAQQDKSGLPNDRFSAERPEGSISTLTIQRTEQRDSAMYRCASSSRPGTSQETQYFGPGTRLLVL.

V and J are TRBV18 and TRBJ2-3; TRBD2 aligns across 9 bases. This CDR3 contains 14 residues. Germline V lookup: CDR1 KGHSH, CDR2 LQKENI. Losses at the gene ends were 5 bases for V and 6 bases for J; bases not matched to a gene: 6. Here the CDR3 DNA reads TGTGCCAGCTCATTAGCGGGAGAATCGGATACGCAGTATTTT. As protein: CASSLAGESDTQYF.

This sequence joins TRBV12-3 or TRBV12-4 and TRBJ1-5; the D is unclear. Trimming took 6 bases from V and 3 from J, leaving 12 bases between them. The CDR3 consists of 14 residues. CDR3 bases: TGTGCCAGCAGCCCTACCTGGCCCAATCAGCCCCAGCATTTT. Translated, it gives CASSPTWPNQPQHF.

This clonotype showed up many times. This chain links TRBV7-3 with TRBJ2-5; D gene ambiguous. There are 14 residues in the CDR3. CDR1 is SGHTA and CDR2 is FQGTGA in the germline V gene. Between the trimmed V and J ends, which lost 5 bases and 2 bases, there was a span of 12 bases. The CDR3 loop reads CASSPSGMQETQYF. The CDR3 DNA sequence: TGTGCCAGCAGCCCAAGTGGGATGCAAGAGACCCAGTACTTC.

This clonotype was observed many times. This chain joins TRBV18 and TRBJ2-7; 9 bases match TRBD1. V lost 3 bases, J lost 5 bases, and 8 bases stayed unmatched. CDR1 and CDR2 from the germline V gene are KGHSH and LQKENI. The CDR3 loop spans 15 amino acids. The CDR3 loop reads CASSPDRRTGDEQYF. CDR3 sequence (DNA): TGTGCCAGCTCACCCGACCGAAGGACAGGGGACGAGCAGTACTTC. Using reference TRBV18 and TRBJ2-7 for the parts outside the CDR3, the full variable domain is NAGVMQNPRHLVRRRGQEARLRCSPMKGHSHVYWYRQLPEEGLKFMVYLQKENIIDESGMPKERFSAEFPKEGPSILRIQQVVRGDSAAYFCASSPDRRTGDEQYFGPGTRLTVT.

This clonotype was found many times. J is TRBJ2-7 and V is TRBV4-3, with D maybe TRBD2 (6 bases). The CDR3 covers 14 residues. The V gene's germline CDR1 is LGHNA and CDR2 YSLEER. V was trimmed by 6 bases and J by 0 bases, leaving 12 bases between them. The CDR3 DNA sequence: TGCGCCAGCAGGGAAGCGGGCAACTCCTACGAGCAGTACTTC. This gives the protein CASREAGNSYEQYF.

This clonotype was recorded at least ten times. This chain joins TRBV20-1 and TRBJ1-1; 9 nucleotides match TRBD1. V was pared by 6 bases and J by 4 bases, with 9 bases of the junction left unmatched. Per germline, CDR1 DFQATT and CDR2 SNEGSKA (reference sequence). The CDR3 spans 14 residues. The CDR3 DNA is TGCAGTGCAGCTCGAGGGGACAGGGCCACTGAAGCTTTCTTT. Translation gives CSAARGDRATEAFF.

The sample holds many counts of this clonotype. This chain links TRBV12-3 or TRBV12-4 with TRBJ2-2; 7 bases agree with TRBD1. V shed 4 bases, J shed 1 base, and the junction held 0 bases outside the gene matches. The CDR3 extends over 14 amino acids. As DNA, the CDR3 is TGTGCCAGCAGTTACAGGGGGAACACCGGGGAGCTGTTTTTT. It encodes CASSYRGNTGELFF.

At least ten counts were recorded for this clonotype. J is TRBJ2-5 and V is TRBV20-1; possibly TRBD1 or TRBD2 for D (5 bases each). Germline CDR1 DFQATT, CDR2 SNEGSKA (reference sequence). The CDR3 runs 13 residues. V was clipped by 0 bases and J by 5 bases, with 10 bases between them. The CDR3: CSARDGGTETQYF. The CDR3, as DNA: TGCAGTGCTAGAGATGGGGGAACGGAGACCCAGTACTTC.